This T cell receptor (beta chain) is from a study of OX40 agonist ivuxolimab in advanced cancers. Study conclusions and caveats: Averaging showed that CD8+ T cells had more expanded clones than CD4+ did. Antigen targets of the expanded peripheral T cells went undetermined.

This clone showed up just once. Its antigen is not identified. Some clones are missing from TCRdb's copy, which holds only in-frame ones; the method was immunoSEQ multiplex PCR. The sample comprises 45,000 to 50,000 clones, around 90% of which are singletons, and 5.5% to 7.5% rests with the top ten. Peripheral blood came from all dose cohorts at three timepoints. The CDR3 spans 17 residues. The trim removed 3 bases at V and 5 bases at J, leaving 13 bases unmatched. Germline lookup yields CDR1 SGHTA and CDR2 FQGNSA. The TCR sequence derives from an adult with an advanced solid tumor such as melanoma, head and neck, liver or kidney cancer. This rearrangement joins TRBV7-2 to TRBJ1-1, with 9 bases identical to TRBD1. Material: CD4+ or CD8+ T cells sorted from blood, obtained in a trial of the OX40 agonist ivuxolimab. CDR3 region: CASSFYGTGFEGTEAFF. The CDR3 DNA is TGTGCCAGCAGCTTCTACGGGACAGGGTTCGAGGGGACTGAAGCTTTCTTT.